A single T cell receptor beta chain is shown here with its context. The target antigen is unknown. The record originates from a study of shared clonotypes between healthy human individuals. Whole-study context: The donors, a couple of women and three men, were aged 18 to 49.

The authors distributed each subset's genomic DNA evenly over several immunoSEQ plates. TCRdb keeps only in-frame clones here, not all; method: immunoSEQ multiplex PCR. In the table there are a few million clones, around nine tenths of which are singletons. Whole-study results and caveats: In the sorted subsets, rarefaction showed sequencing was incomplete despite large depth.

This CDR3 is 16 amino acids long. Germline V CDR1 and CDR2: SGHRS, YFSETQ. Trimming removed 0 bases at V and 1 base at J, with 13 bases between. V usage is TRBV5-1 and J usage is TRBJ2-5; D gene uncertain. This TCR derives from a man aged 18 to 30 in good health. Sequenced sample: naive CD4+ T cells sorted from blood. Sample subset: CD45RA+ positively selected. CDR3: CASSLGPGGFQETQYF. The CDR3, as DNA: TGCGCCAGCAGCTTGGGACCGGGTGGGTTCCAAGAGACCCAGTACTTC. The full variable domain, completed using reference TRBV5-1 and TRBJ2-5, is KAGVTQTPRYLIKTRGQQVTLSCSPISGHRSVSWYQQTPGQGLQFLFEYFSETQRNKGNFPGRFSGRQFSNSRSEMNVSTLELGDSALYLCASSLGPGGFQETQYFGPGTRLLVL.